The 15 T cell receptor beta chains below all came from one sample that was sequenced in a study of neoadjuvant nivolumab and ipilimumab in lung cancer. Method: immunoSEQ multiplex PCR; TCRdb's copy keeps in-frame clones and lacks some. The sample lists approximately 2,000 clones, 84% seen once, with about 9.5% in the top ten. The material was adjacent normal lung tissue, obtained after neoadjuvant nivolumab, alone or with ipilimumab, at or shortly before surgery. Every receptor here comes from an adult with non-small cell lung cancer.

The chain links TRBV30 to TRBJ2-1; 9 positions match TRBD2. J gave up 1 base and V 3 bases, and 10 bases lay outside the gene matches. The CDR3 extends over 17 amino acids. The germline V gene has CDR1 GTSNPN and CDR2 SVGIG (reference sequence). CDR3 in DNA: TGTGCCTGGAGCAAAGGTAGCGGGGGAATTTCCTACAATGAGCAGTTCTTC. It encodes CAWSKGSGGISYNEQFF.

The table lists this clone with a few counts. The rearrangement links TRBV19 to TRBJ1-1; D is unclear. This CDR3 has 15 amino acids. Germline V gene data show CDR1 as LNHDA and CDR2 as SQIVND (reference sequence). V was clipped by 2 bases and J by 1 base, with 11 bases between them. CDR3 residues: CASSITLKPNTEAFF. For the CDR3, the DNA is TGTGCCAGTAGTATAACTTTGAAACCGAACACTGAAGCTTTCTTT.

The chain recombines TRBV5-1 with TRBJ2-2; D is unclear. The V gene lost 5 bases and the J gene lost 6 bases, with 14 bases spanning the gap. CDR1 is SGHRS and CDR2 is YFSETQ in the germline V gene. The CDR3 runs to 14 residues. CDR3 in DNA: TGCGCCAGCAGTCCTCAGAGTAATTCCGGGGAGCTGTTTTTT. As protein: CASSPQSNSGELFF.

J is TRBJ2-7 and V is TRBV18; 11 bases agree with TRBD1. Looked up from germline, CDR1 is KGHSH and CDR2 is LQKENI. The J segment lost 5 bases and the V segment lost 3 bases, leaving 0 bases of the junction unmatched. The CDR3 runs to 13 residues. Here the CDR3 reads CASSPGQGDEQYF. CDR3 bases: TGTGCCAGCTCACCGGGACAGGGGGACGAGCAGTACTTC.

The genes are TRBV29-1 and TRBJ2-1; D ambiguous. CDR1 is SQVTM and CDR2 is ANQGSEA in the germline V gene. Deletions cut 7 bases from V and 14 bases from J, with 18 bases between. The CDR3 contains 11 residues. CDR3 sequence reads: CSGRIMSLEFF. The DNA of the CDR3 is TGCAGCGGCCGCATAATGAGTCTGGAGTTCTTC.

In its sample, this clone was seen once. The chain carries TRBV6-6 and TRBJ1-2; D perhaps matches TRBD1 (5 bases). The CDR3 sequence is 12 residues long. The germline V gene has CDR1 MNHNY and CDR2 SVGAGI (reference sequence). V lost 11 bases and J lost 2, with 12 bases in between. CDR3 nucleotides: TGTGCCGCCAGGGTCGGGAACTATGGCTACACCTTC. Translated: CAARVGNYGYTF.

V usage is TRBV11-2 and J usage is TRBJ2-2, with 9 bases that match TRBD2. Germline V CDR1 and CDR2: SGHAT, FQNNGV. V shed 5 bases and J 4 bases; nucleotides not matched to a gene: 8. The CDR3 length is 16 residues. The CDR3 is CASSPAGTSITGELFF. DNA of the CDR3: TGTGCCAGCAGCCCAGCCGGGACTAGCATCACCGGGGAGCTGTTTTTT.

The V call is TRBV5-4, the J call TRBJ1-2; perhaps TRBD1 as D (6 bases). The CDR3 is 16 amino acids. V lost 0 bases, J lost 0 bases, and 12 bases lay in between. Germline V gives CDR1 SGHNT, CDR2 YYREEE (reference sequence). The CDR3 here is CASSLARGETNYGYTF. The CDR3 DNA sequence: TGTGCCAGCAGCTTGGCCAGGGGCGAAACTAACTATGGCTACACCTTC.

V usage is TRBV9 and J usage is TRBJ2-7; D is undetermined. The CDR3 runs to 13 residues. The V gene lost 3 bases and the J gene lost 6 bases, with 13 bases spanning the gap. Germline V gene sequence: CDR1 SGDLS, CDR2 YYNGEE. CDR3 loop: CASSEGSRSEQYF. DNA of the CDR3: TGTGCCAGCAGCGAGGGATCGAGGTCCGAGCAGTACTTC.

The chain combines TRBV5-1 with TRBJ1-2, with no clear D. V lost 7 bases and J lost 2, with 6 bases in between. Germline lookup yields CDR1 SGHRS and CDR2 YFSETQ. This CDR3 spans 11 amino acids. The CDR3 sequence is CASGTNYGYTF. The CDR3 region has the DNA TGCGCCAGCGGAACCAACTATGGCTACACCTTC.

The gene calls are TRBV5-4 and TRBJ1-1; D might be TRBD1 (6 bases). This CDR3 comprises 13 residues. Trimming shortened V by 4 bases and J by 0 bases, and 7 bases separated the two germline ends. Germline V lookup: CDR1 SGHNT, CDR2 YYREEE (reference sequence). CDR3 bases: TGTGCCAGCAGCCGGGACATGAACACTGAAGCTTTCTTT. This codes for CASSRDMNTEAFF.

The chain recombines TRBV9 with TRBJ1-2; 7 nucleotides line up with TRBD1. V shed 0 bases, J shed 5 bases, and the junction held 4 bases outside the gene matches. This CDR3 spans 14 amino acids. Germline loops: CDR1 SGDLS, CDR2 YYNGEE. CDR3 loop: CASSVGGQPYGYTF. The CDR3 bases are TGTGCCAGCAGCGTAGGGGGACAGCCTTATGGCTACACCTTC.

The rearrangement joins TRBV18 to TRBJ1-5; D is perhaps TRBD1 (6 bases). Germline assignment: CDR1 KGHSH and CDR2 LQKENI. The CDR3 runs 15 residues. V was shortened by 2 bases and J by 5 bases, with 13 bases between the two germline ends. CDR3 DNA sequence: TGTGCCAGCTCACCATCTAATCCAGGGGATCAGCCCCAGCATTTT. Residues: CASSPSNPGDQPQHF. Combining the CDR3 with reference TRBV18 and TRBJ1-5 gives the whole variable domain NAGVMQNPRHLVRRRGQEARLRCSPMKGHSHVYWYRQLPEEGLKFMVYLQKENIIDESGMPKERFSAEFPKEGPSILRIQQVVRGDSAAYFCASSPSNPGDQPQHFGDGTRLSIL.

The V and J genes are TRBV27 and TRBJ2-7; maybe TRBD2 (5 bases). The CDR3 contains 14 residues. From germline, CDR1 is MNHEY and CDR2 SMNVEV (reference sequence). V lost 3 bases and J lost 2, with 11 bases in between. The DNA for the CDR3 is TGTGCCAGCAGTTTGGCTAGGGAGACCTACGAGCAGTACTTC. Residues: CASSLARETYEQYF.

J is TRBJ2-7 and V is TRBV19; D tentatively fits TRBD1 or TRBD2 (5 bases each). Germline V gene lookup returns CDR1 LNHDA and CDR2 SQIVND (reference sequence). V was cut by 1 base and J by 3 bases, with 13 bases left in between. The CDR3 length is 15 residues. CDR3 residues: CASSIAAPGSYEQYF. In nucleotides, the CDR3 is TGTGCCAGTAGTATAGCGGCGCCAGGGAGCTACGAGCAGTACTTC.